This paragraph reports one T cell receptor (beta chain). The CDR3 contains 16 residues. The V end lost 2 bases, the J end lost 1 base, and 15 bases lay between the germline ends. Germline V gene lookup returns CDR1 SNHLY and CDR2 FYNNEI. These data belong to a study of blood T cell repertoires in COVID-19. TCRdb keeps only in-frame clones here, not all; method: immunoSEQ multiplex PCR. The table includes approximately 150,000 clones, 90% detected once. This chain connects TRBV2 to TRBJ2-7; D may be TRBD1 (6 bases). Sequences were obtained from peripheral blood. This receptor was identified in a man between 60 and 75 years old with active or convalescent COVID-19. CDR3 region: CASSELWGRHSYEQYF. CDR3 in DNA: TGTGCCAGCAGTGAATTGTGGGGGCGACATTCCTACGAGCAGTACTTC.